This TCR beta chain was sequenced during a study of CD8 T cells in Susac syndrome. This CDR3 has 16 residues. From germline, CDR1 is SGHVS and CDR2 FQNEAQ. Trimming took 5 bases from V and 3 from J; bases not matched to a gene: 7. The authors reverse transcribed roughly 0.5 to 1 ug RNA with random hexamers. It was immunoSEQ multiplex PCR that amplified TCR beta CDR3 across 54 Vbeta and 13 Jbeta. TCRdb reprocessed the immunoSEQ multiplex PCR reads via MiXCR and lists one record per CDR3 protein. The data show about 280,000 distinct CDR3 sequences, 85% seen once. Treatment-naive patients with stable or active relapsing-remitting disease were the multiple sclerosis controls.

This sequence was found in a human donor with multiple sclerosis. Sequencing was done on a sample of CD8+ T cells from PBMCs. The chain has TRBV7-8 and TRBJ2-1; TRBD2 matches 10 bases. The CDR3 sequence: CASSILLAGIYNEQFF. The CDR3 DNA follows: TGTGCCAGCAGCATTCTACTAGCGGGAATCTACAATGAGCAGTTCTTC.